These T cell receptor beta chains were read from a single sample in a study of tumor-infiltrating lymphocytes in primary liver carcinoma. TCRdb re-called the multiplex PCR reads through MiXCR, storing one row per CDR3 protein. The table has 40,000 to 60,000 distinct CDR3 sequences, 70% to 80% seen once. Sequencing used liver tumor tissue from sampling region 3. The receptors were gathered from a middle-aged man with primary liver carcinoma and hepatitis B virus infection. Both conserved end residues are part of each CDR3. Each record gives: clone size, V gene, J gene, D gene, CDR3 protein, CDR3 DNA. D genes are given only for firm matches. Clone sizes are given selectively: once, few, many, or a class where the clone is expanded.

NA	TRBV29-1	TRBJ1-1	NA	CSVAQRVSTEAFF	TGCAGCGTTGCCCAACGGGTTAGCACTGAAGCTTTCTTT
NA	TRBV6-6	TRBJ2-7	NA	CASSYSTPSVSSEQYF	TGTGCTAGCAGTTACAGCACGCCTAGCGTGAGCAGCGAGCAGTACTTC
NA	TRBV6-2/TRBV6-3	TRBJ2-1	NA	CTVGTGGAYNEQFF	TGTACCGTCGGGACTGGTGGGGCCTACAATGAGCAGTTCTTC
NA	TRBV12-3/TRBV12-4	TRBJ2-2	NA	CASSRGAVELFF	TGTGCCAGCAGCAGAGGGGCCGTGGAGCTGTTTTTT
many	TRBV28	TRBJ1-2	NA	CASSPGENYGYTF	TGTGCCAGCAGCCCAGGGGAGAACTATGGCTACACCTTC
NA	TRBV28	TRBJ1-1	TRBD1	CASTQQGNTVASF	TGTGCCAGCACGCAACAGGGGAACACTGTAGCTTCCTTT
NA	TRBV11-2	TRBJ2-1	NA	CASPHGELNNEQFF	TGTGCCAGCCCCCATGGGGAGCTCAACAATGAGCAGTTCTTC
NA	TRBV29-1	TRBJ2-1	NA	CSAVAQGPFNEQFF	TGTAGCGCTGTTGCACAGGGACCTTTCAATGAGCAGTTCTTC
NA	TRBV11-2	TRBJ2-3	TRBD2	CAGSLEGLAWTDARYF	TGTGCCGGCAGCTTAGAGGGACTAGCGTGGACAGATGCGCGGTATTTT
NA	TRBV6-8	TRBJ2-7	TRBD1	CASNWGQVATSEQYF	TGTGCCAGCAATTGGGGACAGGTCGCTACGAGTGAGCAGTACTTC
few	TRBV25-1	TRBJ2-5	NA	CASSDYGVGTQYF	TGTGCCAGCAGTGATTACGGCGTGGGGACCCAGTACTTC
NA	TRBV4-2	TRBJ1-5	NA	CGSSQIETRQPQHF	TGTGGCAGCAGCCAAATAGAGACTCGGCAGCCCCAGCATTTT
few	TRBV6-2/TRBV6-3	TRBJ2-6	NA	CASSLGQGTGVNVLTF	TGTGCCAGCAGTTTAGGTCAGGGTACTGGGGTCAACGTCCTGACTTTC
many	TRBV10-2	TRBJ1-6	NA	CASSESRYGRNSPLHF	TGCGCCAGCAGTGAGTCAAGGTACGGAAGGAATTCACCCCTCCACTTT
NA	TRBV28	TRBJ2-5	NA	CASSWAGQLDTQETQYF	TGTGCCAGCAGCTGGGCTGGACAGCTTGATACCCAAGAGACCCAGTACTTC
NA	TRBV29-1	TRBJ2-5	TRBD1	CNYRRTGLGGTQYF	TGCAATTACCGACGGACAGGGCTGGGAGGGACCCAGTACTTC
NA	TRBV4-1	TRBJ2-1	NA	CASSQCAWSNEQFF	TGCGCCAGCAGCCAGTGTGCCTGGAGCAATGAGCAGTTCTTC
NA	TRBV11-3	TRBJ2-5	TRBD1	CTSSRGTVESQYF	TGTACCAGCAGCAGGGGGACCGTAGAGTCCCAGTACTTC
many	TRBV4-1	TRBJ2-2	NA	CASSRPLGSGELFF	TGCGCCAGCAGCCGGCCACTAGGCTCCGGGGAGCTGTTTTTT
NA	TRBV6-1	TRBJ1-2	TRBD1	CASSEMRTGYDYTF	TGTGCCAGCAGTGAGATGAGGACAGGGTATGACTACACCTTC
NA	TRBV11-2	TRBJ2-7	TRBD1	CASCINPPGQGSYEQYF	TGTGCCAGCTGCATCAACCCGCCGGGACAGGGGAGCTACGAGCAGTACTTC
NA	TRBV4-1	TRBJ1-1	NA	CVSSHPQRLDTEAFF	TGCGTCAGCAGCCACCCCCAGAGATTGGACACTGAAGCTTTCTTT
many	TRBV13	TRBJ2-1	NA	CASSLNNEQFF	TGTGCCAGCAGCTTAAACAATGAGCAGTTCTTC
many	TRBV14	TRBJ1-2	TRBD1	CASSQYGTASPLTF	TGTGCCAGCAGCCAATATGGGACAGCCTCCCCCCTCACCTTC
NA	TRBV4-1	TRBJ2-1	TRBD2	CASSQRAGDYGEQFF	TGCGCCAGCAGCCAAAGGGCGGGAGACTACGGTGAGCAGTTCTTC
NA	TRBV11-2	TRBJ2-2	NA	CASSLESHTGELFF	TGTGCCAGCAGCTTAGAGAGTCACACCGGAGAGCTGTTTTTT
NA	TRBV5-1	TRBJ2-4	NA	CASSLWYRVPTQQNTQYF	TGCGCCAGCAGCTTATGGTACCGGGTTCCAACACAGCAAAACACTCAGTACTTC
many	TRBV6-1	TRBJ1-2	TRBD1	CASSEMRTGYGYTF	TGTGCCAGCAGTGAGATGCGGACAGGGTATGGCTACACCTTC
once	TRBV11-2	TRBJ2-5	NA	CASSLTWTAQETRHF	TGTGCTAGCAGCCTGACCTGGACAGCTCAAGAGACCCGGCACTTC
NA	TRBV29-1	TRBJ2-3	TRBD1	CSVNRDRLVTQNF	TGCAGCGTTAACCGGGACAGGCTCGTTACGCAGAATTTT
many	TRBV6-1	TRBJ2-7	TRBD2	CASSERPLAGGEQYF	TGTGCCAGCAGTGAACGACCCCTAGCGGGAGGCGAGCAGTACTTC
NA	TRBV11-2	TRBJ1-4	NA	CASSLEVGDENPFF	TGTGCCAGCAGCTTAGAGGTTGGGGACGAAAATCCATTTTTT
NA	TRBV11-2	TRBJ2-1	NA	CASSLDIDPAMGEQFF	TGTGCCAGCAGCTTGGATATCGATCCAGCCATGGGTGAGCAGTTCTTC
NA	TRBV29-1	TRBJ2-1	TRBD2	CSVGNSGRIKGSYNEQFF	TGCAGCGTTGGTAATAGCGGGAGAATCAAGGGCTCCTACAATGAACAGTTCTTC
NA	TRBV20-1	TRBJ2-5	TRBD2	CSARVIRLAGGMEETQYF	TGCAGTGCTAGAGTTATTAGACTAGCGGGAGGAATGGAAGAGACCCAGTACTTC
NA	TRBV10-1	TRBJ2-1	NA	CSSSDRSYNEQFF	TGCTCCAGCAGCGACAGAAGCTACAATGAGCAGTTCTTC
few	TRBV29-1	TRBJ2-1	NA	CGVEGRGQCNEQFF	TGCGGCGTTGAAGGCCGGGGCCAGTGCAATGAGCAGTTCTTC
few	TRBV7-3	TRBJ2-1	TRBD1	CASSPTGGNEQFF	TGTGCCAGCAGCCCGACAGGGGGCAATGAGCAGTTCTTC
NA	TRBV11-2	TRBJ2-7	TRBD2	CASSLSVGLAGGAYDQYF	TGTGCCAGCAGCTTATCCGTTGGACTAGCAGGAGGGGCGTACGACCAGTACTTC
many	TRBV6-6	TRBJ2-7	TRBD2	CASSLTSGRGSYEQYF	TGTGCCAGCAGTCTCACTAGCGGGAGGGGTTCCTACGAGCAGTACTTC
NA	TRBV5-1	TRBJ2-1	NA	CASSPDMGNNEQFF	TGCGCCAGCAGCCCTGACATGGGAAACAATGAGCAGTTCTTC
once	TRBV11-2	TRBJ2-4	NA	CVSIRGAAKNIQYF	TGTGTCAGCATCCGCGGCGCGGCAAAAAACATTCAGTACTTC
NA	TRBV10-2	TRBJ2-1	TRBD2	CASSGTSDHNERFF	TGCGCCAGCAGTGGAACTAGCGACCACAATGAGCGGTTCTTC
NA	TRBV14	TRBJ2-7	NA	CAGSAILQDIYEQYF	TGTGCCGGCAGCGCGATCTTACAGGATATCTACGAGCAGTACTTC
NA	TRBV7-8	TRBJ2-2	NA	CASSPHRGPNSGELFF	TGTGCCAGCAGCCCCCATCGAGGACCGAACTCCGGGGAGCTGTTTTTT
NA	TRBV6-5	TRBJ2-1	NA	CVSSPTGNSEQFF	TGTGTCAGCAGCCCAACAGGGAACAGTGAACAGTTCTTC